Described below is a single T cell receptor beta chain sequence and its context. Antigen specificity is unknown. The sample comes from a study of CD8 T cells in Susac syndrome. Study-level results: The study's TCR sequencing and HLA analysis drew on a certain number of individuals. That number was acknowledged as relatively small.

After extraction with the RNeasy kit, about 0.5 to 1 ug of the RNA was reverse transcribed using random hexamers. Multiplex immunoSEQ PCR targeted 54 Vbeta and 13 Jbeta TCR beta segments. TCRdb reprocessed the immunoSEQ multiplex PCR reads via MiXCR and lists one record per CDR3 protein. Here the sample spans 110,000 or so distinct CDR3 sequences, just under 95% being singletons. Sequencing of TCR beta was performed on blood CD8+ T cells and on blood CD4+ T cells. Both CD4+ and CD8+ T cells were negatively isolated, and TEMRA cells underwent FACS enrichment. Germline assignment: CDR1 GTSNPN and CDR2 SVGIG (reference sequence). Trimming cost V 2 bases and J 3 bases, with 8 bases left between them. The CDR3 contains 13 residues.

The chain joins TRBV30 to TRBJ1-5; D is uncertain. Input material: CD4+ T cells from PBMCs. The receptor comes from a human donor with multiple sclerosis. In DNA form, the CDR3 reads TGTGCCTGGAGTTTTGACCTCAATCAGCCCCAGCATTTT. Translated, it gives CAWSFDLNQPQHF.